This T cell receptor (beta chain) was profiled in a study of long-term antiretroviral therapy in people with HIV. Study-level findings and limits: Clones showing expansion before ART dominated the repertoire at all time points.

Samples were assayed with immunoSEQ v3.0 at survey level. The method was immunoSEQ multiplex PCR; TCRdb's version includes in-frame clones alone and lacks a portion of them. The data contain roughly 40,000 clones, roughly nine tenths of them singletons. About this clone: As yet, its antigen is unknown.

After removal of 6 bases from V and 2 bases from J, the junction contained 10 bases not matched to a gene. Germline CDR1 SGHAT, CDR2 FQNNGV. This CDR3 has 16 amino acids. J is TRBJ1-2 and V is TRBV11-2; 9 nucleotides align to TRBD1. Sequences were derived from unsorted PBMCs, sampled 1.2 years after starting antiretroviral therapy. The source is a woman in her forties or fifties with HIV. CDR3 in amino acids: CASSPIRDRVNYGYTF. The DNA of the CDR3 is TGTGCCAGCAGTCCGATCCGGGACAGGGTCAACTATGGCTACACCTTC.